This TCR beta chain comes out of a study of early T cells in non-severe SARS-CoV-2 infection. Study as a whole: RNA in bulk from unsorted whole blood was sequenced, and chains were unpaired.

Each CDR3 protein is one row after TCRdb ran MiXCR on the 5' RACE reads. Among 50,000 or so distinct CDR3 sequences listed, 10% to 15% were seen once. Germline CDR1 is MNHEY and CDR2 is SVGAGI. This CDR3 spans 13 amino acids. Trimming took 6 bases from V and 6 from J, leaving 15 bases between them. This clonotype was seen ten or more times. This TCR was recovered from an adult who was a healthcare worker with PCR-confirmed SARS-CoV-2 infection or an uninfected control (not recorded which). Sample: whole blood. V is TRBV6-5 and J is TRBJ2-7, with D perhaps TRBD1 (8 bases). CDR3 protein: CASSTQGEGEQYF. CDR3 nucleotides: TGTGCCAGCAGCACACAGGGGGAGGGCGAGCAGTACTTC.